A single sample is the source of the 16 T cell receptor beta chains below, sequenced in a study of blood T cell repertoires in COVID-19. TCRdb's table, derived via immunoSEQ multiplex PCR, lists solely in-frame clones and lacks some. The table records 140,000 or so clones, more than 75% of them present only once. What was sequenced was peripheral blood. The receptors were gathered from a man aged 45-65 years who had recovered from COVID-19.

The chain uses TRBV27 and TRBJ2-3, with 9 positions matching TRBD2. V lost 1 base to trimming and J lost 13 bases; unmatched junction nucleotides: 6. The length of the CDR3 is 13 residues. Germline V gives CDR1 MNHEY, CDR2 SMNVEV (reference sequence). For the CDR3, the DNA is TGTGCCAGCAGTTTATTATCTAGCGGGGTTGAGTATTTT. Amino acids: CASSLLSSGVEYF.

The CDR3 loop is CASSPVTSGVGETQYF. The CDR3 region has the DNA TGTGCCAGCAGCCCAGTGACTAGCGGGGTGGGGGAGACCCAGTACTTC. The chain combines TRBV3-1 (or the pseudogene TRBV3-2) with TRBJ2-5, with TRBD2 matching 11 bases. J gave up 5 bases and V 4 bases, and 9 bases lay outside the gene matches. Per germline, CDR1 LGHDT and CDR2 YNNKEL (reference sequence). This CDR3 has 16 amino acids.

This clone was recorded only once. J is TRBJ2-1 and V is TRBV5-1; TRBD2 matches 10 bases. This CDR3 comprises 13 residues. Losses at the gene ends were 7 bases for V and 6 bases for J; bases not matched to a gene: 4. Germline-derived CDR1 and CDR2 are SGHRS and YFSETQ. The CDR3 nucleotides are TGCGCCAGCCAACTAGCGGGGACCAATGAGCAGTTCTTC. Its protein product is CASQLAGTNEQFF.

The chain carries TRBV27 and TRBJ2-5; possible D gene TRBD1, 5 bases. Germline V gene data show CDR1 as MNHEY and CDR2 as SMNVEV (reference sequence). The CDR3 runs to 13 residues. The V gene lost 10 bases and the J gene lost 5 bases, with 17 bases spanning the gap. CDR3 in amino acids: CATSFRGGETQYF. In DNA, the CDR3 is TGTGCCACCTCTTTTAGGGGTGGGGAGACCCAGTACTTC.

The chain combines TRBV6-2 or TRBV6-3 with TRBJ1-2; no definite D call. V lost 4 bases and J lost 1, with 7 bases in between. The CDR3 runs to 13 residues. Germline CDR1 reads MNHEY; CDR2 reads SVGEGT. Here the CDR3 reads CASSSGNNYGYTF. The CDR3 DNA reads TGTGCCAGCAGTTCCGGTAATAACTATGGCTACACCTTC.

The rearrangement uses TRBV18 and TRBJ2-7; the D gene is possibly TRBD1 (7 bases). The V gene's germline CDR1 is KGHSH and CDR2 LQKENI. The V and J ends lost 3 bases and 7 bases respectively, with 22 bases between them. The CDR3 sequence is 16 residues long. The CDR3 bases are TGTGCCAGCTCACCTCTAAATACTCAACAGGGGAGGGAGCAGTACTTC. Residues: CASSPLNTQQGREQYF.

The rearrangement joins TRBV6-5 to TRBJ1-6, with 7 bases lining up with TRBD1. With V trimmed by 5 bases and J by 3 bases, 1 base remained unmatched. Germline CDR1 reads MNHEY; CDR2 reads SVGAGI. This CDR3 comprises 14 residues. The CDR3 reads CASSRDSYNSPLHF. The CDR3 DNA reads as TGTGCCAGCAGTCGGGACAGCTATAATTCACCCCTCCACTTT.

The chain is built from TRBV6-5 and TRBJ2-7; D is unresolved. CDR3 length: 11 amino acids. Trimming removed 2 bases from V and 4 bases from J, with 3 bases in between. The germline V gene encodes CDR1 MNHEY and CDR2 SVGAGI. CDR3 sequence: CASSYRYEQYF. In nucleotides, the CDR3 is TGTGCCAGCAGTTACCGGTACGAGCAGTACTTC.

This rearrangement joins TRBV12-3 or TRBV12-4 to TRBJ1-6, with a tentative D call TRBD1 (5 bases). Deletions cut 3 bases from V and 6 bases from J, with 6 bases between. This CDR3 has 13 amino acids. The CDR3 DNA reads TGTGCCAGCAGTTTGCAGGGTAATTCACCCCTCCACTTT. It is translated as CASSLQGNSPLHF.

The chain is built from TRBV6-6 and TRBJ2-5, with TRBD2 identical over 12 bases. The CDR3 loop spans 16 amino acids. Germline lookup yields CDR1 MNHNY and CDR2 SVGAGI (reference sequence). The junction had 9 bases not matched to a gene; V was cut back by 6 bases and J by 4 bases. The CDR3 here is CASSPAGTSGLETQYF. CDR3 coding DNA: TGTGCCAGCAGCCCTGCAGGGACTAGCGGGTTAGAGACCCAGTACTTC.

The chain joins TRBV7-8 to TRBJ2-5; 12 positions match TRBD1. Germline CDR1 SGHVS, CDR2 FQNEAQ. CDR3 length equals 15 residues. V lost 7 bases, J lost 4 bases, and 7 bases stayed unmatched. The CDR3 nucleotides are TGTGCCAGCAACGAACCGGGACAGGGGGCAGAGACCCAGTACTTC. Translation gives CASNEPGQGAETQYF.

The chain couples TRBV19 to TRBJ2-3; D is perhaps TRBD1 (7 bases). V was shortened by 6 bases and J by 2 bases, with 12 bases between the two germline ends. This CDR3 spans 14 amino acids. Germline CDR1 reads LNHDA; CDR2 reads SQIVND (reference sequence). The CDR3 bases are TGTGCCAGTAGGACAGGGCGGGACACAGATACGCAGTATTTT. Translation: CASRTGRDTDTQYF.

The V and J genes are TRBV30 and TRBJ1-1; 10 bases are shared with TRBD1. Trimming cost V 5 bases and J 4 bases; bases outside gene matches: 7. The CDR3 covers 14 residues. CDR1 GTSNPN and CDR2 SVGIG come from the germline V gene (reference sequence). This CDR3 reads CAWLTGGMGTEAFF. The CDR3 DNA follows: TGTGCCTGGCTGACAGGGGGCATGGGCACTGAAGCTTTCTTT.

The chain recombines TRBV7-2 with TRBJ1-5; no definite D call. Trimming removed 3 bases at V and 6 bases at J, with 6 bases between. Germline assignment: CDR1 SGHTA and CDR2 FQGNSA. There are 12 residues in the CDR3. CDR3 nucleotide sequence: TGTGCCAGCAGCTTCCCCCGTCAGCCCCAGCATTTT. Protein: CASSFPRQPQHF.

This chain connects TRBV18 to TRBJ2-7; 9 nucleotides align to TRBD1. This CDR3 spans 13 amino acids. With V trimmed by 4 bases and J by 2 bases, 0 bases remained unmatched. Per germline, CDR1 KGHSH and CDR2 LQKENI. CDR3 DNA: TGTGCCAGCTCACGACAGGGGGCCTACGAGCAGTACTTC. This encodes CASSRQGAYEQYF.

The chain uses TRBV5-1 and TRBJ2-7; weak D call: TRBD1 (6 bases). This CDR3 is 15 amino acids long. V was shortened by 4 bases and J by 3 bases, with 17 bases between the two germline ends. The germline V gene encodes CDR1 SGHRS and CDR2 YFSETQ. CDR3 coding DNA: TGCGCCAGCAGCGAAACCGGGACACCACTCTACGAGCAGTACTTC. This gives the protein CASSETGTPLYEQYF.